The 9 T cell receptor beta chains presented below share a single source sample, sequenced in a study of glioma-infiltrating T cells. Amplification of TCR alpha and beta CDR3 regions from RNA used iRepertoire nested multiplex PCR. MiXCR, run by TCRdb on the multiplex PCR reads, gives a single entry per CDR3 protein. This table holds about 130,000 distinct CDR3 sequences, about 25% found once. Sequenced material: glioma tissue, nonneoplastic brain tissue, or PBMCs (not recorded which). The receptors shown here come from a human donor with low-grade glioma or glioblastoma, undergoing nonglioma brain surgery, or in good health (not recorded which).

In this sample, this clonotype turned up a few times. V and J are TRBV19 and TRBJ2-1; TRBD1 might be the D (6 bases). Trimming removed 2 bases from V and 0 bases from J, with 14 bases in between. CDR3 length: 17 residues. The germline V gene has CDR1 LNHDA and CDR2 SQIVND (reference sequence). The CDR3 protein is CASSISLDRLSYNEQFF. CDR3 bases: TGTGCCAGTAGTATATCCTTGGACAGACTCTCCTACAATGAGCAGTTCTTC. The variable domain in full, with the rest retrieved from reference TRBV19 and TRBJ2-1, is DGGITQSPKYLFRKEGQNVTLSCEQNLNHDAMYWYRQDPGQGLRLIYYSQIVNDFQKGDIAEGYSVSREKKESFPLTVTSAQKNPTAFYLCASSISLDRLSYNEQFFGPGTRLTVL.

This clonotype was found a few times. V is TRBV2 and J is TRBJ2-1, with 8 bases matching TRBD1. The CDR3 runs to 15 residues. The germline V gene encodes CDR1 SNHLY and CDR2 FYNNEI. J was trimmed by 2 bases and V by 6 bases; bases with no gene match: 6. The CDR3 region has the DNA TGTGCCAGCAGCCAAGACAGGGGTGCCTACAATGAGCAGTTCTTC. The encoded protein is CASSQDRGAYNEQFF.

The CDR3 nucleotides are TGTGCCAGCAGCCCAGGGACCTTCGATACGCAGTATTTT. This encodes CASSPGTFDTQYF. The chain couples TRBV7-2 to TRBJ2-3; the D gene could be TRBD1 or TRBD2 (5 bases each). The V and J ends lost 5 bases and 6 bases respectively, with 12 bases between them. The CDR3 has 13 amino acids. Germline V gene sequence: CDR1 SGHTA, CDR2 FQGNSA.

The CDR3 spells CASSPGLAVYNEQFF. CDR3 nucleotide sequence: TGTGCCAGCAGCCCGGGACTAGCGGTATACAATGAGCAGTTCTTC. The chain combines TRBV5-4 with TRBJ2-1, with 11 bases fitting TRBD2. Losses at the gene ends were 4 bases for V and 4 bases for J; bases not matched to a gene: 4. CDR1 SGHNT and CDR2 YYREEE come from the germline V gene (reference sequence). The CDR3 contains 15 residues.

This clonotype was seen many times. The chain uses TRBV15 and TRBJ1-1; D is ambiguous. Trimming shortened V by 3 bases and J by 1 base, and 12 bases separated the two germline ends. CDR1 is LNHNV and CDR2 is YYDKDF in the germline V gene (reference sequence). The CDR3 contains 15 residues. The DNA for the CDR3 is TGTGCCACCAGCAGGTTCTCGGACCGGAACACTGAAGCTTTCTTT. Encoded protein: CATSRFSDRNTEAFF.

This clonotype showed up many times. The chain uses TRBV15 and TRBJ2-3, with D possibly matching TRBD2 (5 bases). CDR1 and CDR2 from the germline V gene are LNHNV and YYDKDF (reference sequence). The ends were cut back, 0 bases at V and 3 bases at J, with 16 bases in the middle. The CDR3 totals 17 residues. The CDR3 protein is CATSREAGLAATDTQYF. In nucleotides, the CDR3 is TGTGCCACCAGCAGAGAAGCCGGGCTAGCAGCGACAGATACGCAGTATTTT.

The genes are TRBV3-1 and TRBJ1-2, with D unclear. The CDR3 runs 15 residues. Germline CDR1 LGHDT, CDR2 YNNKEL (reference sequence). V was pared by 0 bases and J by 6 bases, with 14 bases between. The DNA of the CDR3 is TGTGCCAGCAGCCAAGATTTCCCGGGGATGGATGGCTACACCTTC. The encoded protein is CASSQDFPGMDGYTF.

This clonotype was seen many times. V gene TRBV27 combines with J gene TRBJ1-5; D unclear. The CDR3 covers 13 residues. Germline CDR1 MNHEY, CDR2 SMNVEV (reference sequence). V lost 3 bases to trimming and J lost 4 bases, with 7 bases between them. CDR3 protein: CASSLALNQPQHF. CDR3 nucleotides: TGTGCCAGCAGTTTGGCACTTAATCAGCCCCAGCATTTT.

A few counts support this clonotype. The V call is TRBV3-1, the J call TRBJ2-2; TRBD2 is a possible D gene (5 bases). Germline loops: CDR1 LGHDT, CDR2 YNNKEL (reference sequence). The V gene lost 4 bases and the J gene lost 1 base, with 19 bases spanning the gap. The CDR3 totals 18 residues. In DNA form, the CDR3 reads TGTGCCAGCAGCCCCGTCGGGGTCTATTCGGGGAACACCGGGGAGCTGTTTTTT. It specifies CASSPVGVYSGNTGELFF.